This TCR beta chain was recorded in a study of OX40 agonist ivuxolimab in advanced cancers. V dropped 5 bases and J dropped 6 bases, with 9 bases sitting between them. CDR1 SGHRS and CDR2 YFSETQ come from the germline V gene. There are 11 residues in the CDR3. Libraries were prepared by immunoSEQ multiplex PCR; TCRdb keeps only in-frame clonotypes and omits some of them. Of approximately 67,000 clones listed, approximately 90% are singletons. The chain has TRBV5-1 and TRBJ2-7, with D possibly being TRBD1 (6 bases). This TCR was sampled from an adult with an advanced solid tumor such as melanoma, head and neck, liver or kidney cancer. The sequencing used CD4+ or CD8+ T cells sorted from blood, collected in a trial of the OX40 agonist ivuxolimab. The CDR3 sequence: CASRAGVEQYF. The CDR3 bases are TGCGCCAGCAGAGCAGGGGTCGAGCAGTACTTC.